These T cell receptor beta chains were read from a single sample in a study of T cells in Graves' hyperthyroidism and ophthalmopathy. TCRdb reprocessed the multiplex PCR reads via MiXCR and lists one record per CDR3 protein. The repertoire consists of around 760,000 distinct CDR3 sequences, with around a third occurring once and the leading ten covering around 30%. Sequencing input: blood. These receptors were taken from a woman in her thirties or forties with Graves' hyperthyroidism. CDR3s include the opening cysteine and the closing phenylalanine or tryptophan. Fields, in order: V gene, clone size, J gene, D gene, CDR3 protein, CDR3 DNA. The D gene is left open where the match is weak. A row's size may be missing; if present it is once, few, many or a size class.

v_gene: TRBV20-1; abundance: few; j_gene: TRBJ1-1; d_gene: .; CDR3aa: CSARDLNPGLPPENTEAFF; CDR3nt: TGCAGTGCTAGAGATCTTAATCCGGGACTTCCGCCCGAGAACACTGAAGCTTTCTTT
v_gene: TRBV12-3/TRBV12-4; abundance: many; j_gene: TRBJ1-1; d_gene: .; CDR3aa: CASSFTRGYTEAFF; CDR3nt: TGTGCCAGCAGCTTTACCCGGGGATACACTGAAGCTTTCTTT
v_gene: TRBV7-8; abundance: many; j_gene: TRBJ1-1; d_gene: TRBD1; CDR3aa: CASSFQLPGTATEAFF; CDR3nt: TGTGCCAGCAGCTTTCAACTACCCGGGACAGCCACTGAAGCTTTCTTT
v_gene: TRBV29-1; abundance: .; j_gene: TRBJ2-5; d_gene: .; CDR3aa: CSGPEETQYF; CDR3nt: TGCAGCGGGCCGGAAGAGACCCAGTACTTC
v_gene: TRBV19; abundance: many; j_gene: TRBJ1-1; d_gene: .; CDR3aa: CASSIFRDTEAFF; CDR3nt: TGTGCCAGTAGTATCTTCAGGGACACCGAAGCTTTCTTT
v_gene: TRBV10-3; abundance: few; j_gene: TRBJ2-7; d_gene: TRBD1; CDR3aa: CASSVLDRGSYEQYF; CDR3nt: TGTGCCAGCAGTGTATTAGACAGGGGATCCTACGAGCAGTACTTC
v_gene: TRBV6-1; abundance: many; j_gene: TRBJ1-2; d_gene: .; CDR3aa: CASSDPGYTF; CDR3nt: TGTGCCAGCAGTGACCCGGGCTACACCTTC
v_gene: TRBV15; abundance: .; j_gene: TRBJ2-3; d_gene: TRBD2; CDR3aa: CATRSSGDGDTQYF; CDR3nt: TGTGCCACCAGGTCTAGCGGGGATGGGGATACGCAGTATTTT
v_gene: TRBV7-9; abundance: .; j_gene: TRBJ2-5; d_gene: TRBD1; CDR3aa: CASSFYRGQVIQETQYF; CDR3nt: TGTGCCAGCAGCTTTTATAGGGGACAGGTGATACAAGAGACCCAGTACTTC
v_gene: TRBV10-3; abundance: .; j_gene: TRBJ2-2; d_gene: .; CDR3aa: CASSYGRLITGELFF; CDR3nt: TGTGCCAGCAGTTACGGCAGGTTGATTACCGGGGAGCTGTTTTTT
v_gene: TRBV5-1; abundance: .; j_gene: TRBJ2-7; d_gene: TRBD1; CDR3aa: CASSGGQGANYEQYF; CDR3nt: TGCGCCAGCAGCGGGGGACAGGGGGCGAACTACGAGCAGTACTTC
v_gene: TRBV4-2; abundance: many; j_gene: TRBJ2-5; d_gene: .; CDR3aa: CASSQERGREETQYF; CDR3nt: TGTGCCAGCAGCCAAGAGAGGGGCCGTGAGGAGACCCAGTACTTC
v_gene: TRBV7-2; abundance: few; j_gene: TRBJ1-1; d_gene: .; CDR3aa: CASSSRRAREVNTEAFF; CDR3nt: TGTGCCAGCAGCTCCAGGCGGGCAAGGGAGGTGAACACTGAAGCTTTCTTT
v_gene: TRBV7-2; abundance: many; j_gene: TRBJ2-7; d_gene: .; CDR3aa: CASSFYSSYEQYF; CDR3nt: TGTGCCAGCAGCTTCTACAGTTCCTACGAGCAGTACTTC
v_gene: TRBV29-1; abundance: many; j_gene: TRBJ1-2; d_gene: .; CDR3aa: CSVDGYNYGYTF; CDR3nt: TGCAGCGTTGATGGGTATAACTATGGCTACACCTTC
v_gene: TRBV10-3; abundance: .; j_gene: TRBJ2-7; d_gene: TRBD1; CDR3aa: CAIRPRDRGYEQYF; CDR3nt: TGTGCCATCAGACCCCGGGACAGGGGTTACGAGCAGTACTTC
v_gene: TRBV6-1; abundance: .; j_gene: TRBJ1-2; d_gene: TRBD1; CDR3aa: CASADRANYGYTF; CDR3nt: TGTGCCAGCGCGGACAGGGCTAACTATGGCTACACCTTC
v_gene: TRBV6-5; abundance: many; j_gene: TRBJ1-3; d_gene: .; CDR3aa: CASRGRSRGNTIYF; CDR3nt: TGTGCCAGCAGAGGACGGAGCCGGGGAAACACCATATATTTT
v_gene: TRBV11-2; abundance: few; j_gene: TRBJ2-2; d_gene: TRBD2; CDR3aa: CASSFSGGTNTGELFF; CDR3nt: TGTGCCAGCAGCTTTAGCGGGGGAACGAACACCGGGGAGCTGTTTTTT
v_gene: TRBV24-1; abundance: once; j_gene: TRBJ2-3; d_gene: .; CDR3aa: CATRGERLTDTQYF; CDR3nt: TGTGCCACCCGAGGGGAGCGGCTTACAGATACGCAGTATTTT
v_gene: TRBV5-1; abundance: .; j_gene: TRBJ2-7; d_gene: .; CDR3aa: CASRPNPDMVSLNEQYF; CDR3nt: TGCGCCAGCCGTCCAAATCCTGACATGGTCTCCCTCAACGAGCAGTACTTC
v_gene: TRBV20-1; abundance: many; j_gene: TRBJ1-6; d_gene: .; CDR3aa: CSARVGQGKSPLHF; CDR3nt: TGCAGTGCTAGAGTAGGGCAGGGAAAGTCACCCCTCCACTTT
v_gene: TRBV12-3/TRBV12-4; abundance: .; j_gene: TRBJ1-1; d_gene: .; CDR3aa: CASSPPSLRAGNEAFF; CDR3nt: TGTGCCAGCAGTCCCCCGTCTCTGAGGGCAGGCAATGAAGCTTTCTTT
v_gene: TRBV6-5; abundance: many; j_gene: TRBJ1-5; d_gene: TRBD1; CDR3aa: CASRTGGSNQPQHF; CDR3nt: TGTGCCAGCAGGACAGGGGGAAGCAATCAGCCCCAGCATTTT
v_gene: TRBV6-5; abundance: many; j_gene: TRBJ1-1; d_gene: .; CDR3aa: CASSHGGLAEAFF; CDR3nt: TGTGCCAGCAGTCACGGGGGTCTCGCTGAAGCTTTCTTT
v_gene: TRBV4-1; abundance: .; j_gene: TRBJ2-5; d_gene: .; CDR3aa: CASSQDRSQETQYF; CDR3nt: TGCGCCAGCAGCCAAGACAGATCTCAAGAGACCCAGTACTTC
v_gene: TRBV7-9; abundance: many; j_gene: TRBJ2-7; d_gene: .; CDR3aa: CASSLAGPLYEQYF; CDR3nt: TGTGCCAGCAGCTTAGCCGGGCCTCTTTACGAGCAGTACTTC
v_gene: TRBV10-3; abundance: many; j_gene: TRBJ1-5; d_gene: .; CDR3aa: CATQSSSNQPQHF; CDR3nt: TGTGCCACCCAATCATCTAGCAATCAGCCCCAGCATTTT
v_gene: TRBV10-3; abundance: many; j_gene: TRBJ1-3; d_gene: .; CDR3aa: CAISDTTGSGNTIYF; CDR3nt: TGTGCCATCAGTGACACAACAGGGTCCGGAAACACCATATATTTT
v_gene: TRBV3-2; abundance: few; j_gene: TRBJ2-1; d_gene: .; CDR3aa: CASSFGRPEQFF; CDR3nt: TGTGCCAGCAGCTTCGGGCGCCCTGAGCAGTTCTTC
v_gene: TRBV20-1; abundance: .; j_gene: TRBJ1-2; d_gene: .; CDR3aa: CSAKRGGSYGYTF; CDR3nt: TGCAGTGCTAAACGGGGAGGGAGCTATGGCTACACCTTC
v_gene: TRBV7-2; abundance: .; j_gene: TRBJ1-4; d_gene: TRBD1; CDR3aa: CASSPGTGGDEKLFF; CDR3nt: TGTGCCAGCAGCCCCGGGACAGGAGGGGATGAAAAACTGTTTTTT
v_gene: TRBV7-3; abundance: .; j_gene: TRBJ1-1; d_gene: .; CDR3aa: CASSQARQVTEAFF; CDR3nt: TGTGCCAGCAGCCAAGCCAGACAGGTCACTGAAGCTTTCTTT
v_gene: TRBV7-9; abundance: many; j_gene: TRBJ2-2; d_gene: .; CDR3aa: CASSPSYITGELFF; CDR3nt: TGTGCCAGCAGCCCCTCATATATTACCGGGGAGCTGTTTTTT
v_gene: TRBV11-2; abundance: .; j_gene: TRBJ2-5; d_gene: TRBD2; CDR3aa: CASSLGTNRRFEAQYF; CDR3nt: TGTGCCAGCAGCTTGGGGACTAACAGGAGATTTGAGGCCCAGTACTTC
v_gene: TRBV6-5; abundance: .; j_gene: TRBJ1-2; d_gene: .; CDR3aa: CASSLTGAGPGYTF; CDR3nt: TGTGCCAGCAGTTTAACGGGGGCAGGGCCAGGCTACACCTTC
v_gene: TRBV9; abundance: .; j_gene: TRBJ2-5; d_gene: TRBD2; CDR3aa: CASSGHATSGQETQYF; CDR3nt: TGTGCCAGCAGCGGACATGCGACTAGCGGCCAAGAGACCCAGTACTTC
v_gene: TRBV10-3; abundance: .; j_gene: TRBJ1-1; d_gene: .; CDR3aa: CASSYRVSPKGSYTEAFF; CDR3nt: TGTGCCAGCAGTTATCGGGTTAGCCCTAAGGGGTCTTACACTGAAGCTTTCTTT
v_gene: TRBV7-2; abundance: few; j_gene: TRBJ1-4; d_gene: .; CDR3aa: CASRHISGNANEKLFF; CDR3nt: TGTGCCAGCAGACACATATCAGGGAATGCTAATGAAAAACTGTTTTTT
v_gene: TRBV10-3; abundance: many; j_gene: TRBJ2-7; d_gene: TRBD1; CDR3aa: CAISESRQGTYEQYF; CDR3nt: TGTGCCATCAGTGAGTCGCGACAGGGAACCTACGAGCAGTACTTC
v_gene: TRBV19; abundance: .; j_gene: TRBJ2-5; d_gene: TRBD1; CDR3aa: CASSFGQGVGAQYF; CDR3nt: TGTGCCAGTAGTTTCGGACAGGGGGTCGGGGCCCAGTACTTC
v_gene: TRBV6-5; abundance: few; j_gene: TRBJ1-4; d_gene: .; CDR3aa: CASSYGGKNEKLFF; CDR3nt: TGTGCCAGCAGTTACGGGGGAAAAAATGAAAAACTGTTTTTT
v_gene: TRBV2; abundance: many; j_gene: TRBJ1-4; d_gene: .; CDR3aa: CASSVMGRATNEKLFF; CDR3nt: TGTGCCAGCAGTGTGATGGGCAGGGCAACTAATGAAAAACTGTTTTTT
v_gene: TRBV29-1; abundance: many; j_gene: TRBJ1-3; d_gene: TRBD1; CDR3aa: CSVMTGGENTIYF; CDR3nt: TGCAGCGTTATGACAGGGGGCGAAAACACCATATATTTT